The rows below give T cell receptor beta chains drawn from one sample of a study of cytomegalovirus exposure and HLA in healthy donors. The table came from immunoSEQ multiplex PCR; TCRdb's copy has only in-frame clones and leaves some out. The sample records about 160,000 clones, 70% to 85% being singletons. What was sequenced was PBMCs. These receptors were taken from a man between 50 and 59 years old in good health and CMV-seropositive. Each CDR3 is given with its conserved first and last residue. The order of the fields is D gene, J gene, V gene, CDR3 protein. A D gene is named only where the DNA matches it firmly.

. TRBJ2-5 TRBV5-1 CASRDGQGMQTQYF
. TRBJ1-1 TRBV6-5 CASSETGARNAAFF
TRBD1 TRBJ2-3 TRBV4-3 CASSQAPRQGTDTQYF
TRBD2 TRBJ2-3 TRBV25-1 CASSEYKLAVTDTQYF
. TRBJ1-5 TRBV18 CASSLRDIDQPQHF
TRBD1 TRBJ1-2 TRBV7-9 CASSSGTGIFNYGYTF
TRBD2 TRBJ2-1 TRBV7-2 CASSLLGLALYNEQFF
. TRBJ2-7 TRBV2 CASSEGSEGYEQYF
. TRBJ2-1 TRBV5-6 CASSLKGVYNEQFF
. TRBJ1-6 TRBV5-4 CASSFVTGNSPLHF
TRBD2 TRBJ2-1 TRBV4-2 CASSQQAGVYNEQFF
. TRBJ1-1 TRBV15 CATSRAGGSEVAFF
TRBD1 TRBJ2-7 TRBV10-3 CAISESTGGTFYEQYF
TRBD1 TRBJ2-2 TRBV28 CASRQKAGMGRGRHTGELFF
. TRBJ1-6 TRBV29-1 CSVASTLNSPLHF
. TRBJ2-1 TRBV21-1 CASSLYVGQGQFF
TRBD1 TRBJ2-3 TRBV19 CASRETGGNTDTQYF
. TRBJ1-2 TRBV6-1 CASSEAENPRGYTF
TRBD2 TRBJ2-3 TRBV5-1 CASSLAGGGGFNTQYF
. TRBJ1-3 TRBV5-5 CASSLDFWAAGNTIYF
. TRBJ2-1 TRBV23-1 CASSQKGGRDRAYNEQFF
TRBD1 TRBJ1-1 TRBV18 CASSPGIGQGFTEAFF
. TRBJ1-1 TRBV18 CASSISGLDTEAFF
TRBD1 TRBJ1-3 TRBV7-2 CASSLGTGGYFGNTIYF
TRBD2 TRBJ2-1 TRBV2 CASSGLAGNLNEQFF
TRBD1 TRBJ1-6 TRBV6-6 CASSLDRGTNSPLHF
. TRBJ2-3 TRBV7-9 CASSQLITDTQYF
TRBD2 TRBJ2-3 TRBV7-3 CASSSRLADTQYF
TRBD1 TRBJ1-6 TRBV7-9 CASSLTTGDSPLHF
. TRBJ2-7 TRBV9 CASSPGGGWEQYF
. TRBJ1-1 TRBV19 CASSNMDSLNTEAFF
TRBD1 TRBJ1-6 TRBV6-1 CASSGLGTDNSPLHF
TRBD1 TRBJ2-7 TRBV6-1 CASNRGQGALYEQYF
TRBD1 TRBJ1-6 TRBV5-1 CASSGTGTGPSPLHF
. TRBJ2-3 TRBV15 CATRRRSLDTQYF